The 3 T cell receptor beta chains reported below all come from one sample, sequenced in a study of T cell clones after liver transplantation. TCRdb's table, derived via immunoSEQ multiplex PCR, lists solely in-frame clones and lacks some. The repertoire holds about 99,000 clones, approximately 79% seen once, with approximately 2.8% in the top ten. Sequences were derived from CD4+ T cells from blood, sampled approximately 43 months after liver transplant. The receptors here all came from a human patient who received a liver transplant. Some of the T cells may derive from the graft donor.

This clone was recorded a few times. The chain has TRBV12-5 and TRBJ2-1; weak D call: TRBD1 (5 bases). Trimming shortened V by 0 bases and J by 5 bases, and 14 bases separated the two germline ends. The length of the CDR3 is 16 residues. Germline V lookup: CDR1 LGHNT, CDR2 FRNRAP. CDR3 residues: CASGLVPRATHNEQFF. The CDR3 region has the DNA TGTGCTAGTGGTTTGGTACCCAGGGCTACTCACAATGAGCAGTTCTTC.

The chain joins TRBV7-3 to TRBJ1-1, with a possible D match to TRBD1 (5 bases). Germline lookup yields CDR1 SGHTA and CDR2 FQGTGA. V lost 5 bases to trimming and J lost 5 bases, with 15 bases between them. The CDR3 length is 14 residues. Here the CDR3 DNA reads TGTGCCAGCAGCACCCAGGGCTTTAGTACTGAAGCTTTCTTT. Its translation: CASSTQGFSTEAFF.

CDR3 in amino acids: CASSQAPGLTPGELFF. DNA of the CDR3: TGTGCCAGCAGCCAAGCACCGGGACTCACCCCCGGGGAGCTGTTTTTT. This rearrangement joins TRBV4-2 to TRBJ2-2; perhaps TRBD2 as D (6 bases). The CDR3 has 16 amino acids. Germline assignment: CDR1 LGHNA and CDR2 YNFKEQ. Trimming pared 1 base from V and 6 bases from J, leaving 15 bases between.